This T cell receptor beta chain comes out of a study of shared clonotypes between healthy human individuals (dated by TCRdb to the early 2020s). Regarding the research as a whole: A couple of women and a few men aged 18 to 49 years were included in the cohort. For each donor, CD4 naive and CD4 memory were each run on three plates, CD8 naive on two plates, and CD8 memory on one plate. To estimate repertoire size and how much clonotypes are shared between individuals, the study performed deep sequencing of blood TCR repertoires from a few healthy adults. To increase sequencing depth and limit assay-specific biases, different laboratories used diverse techniques to prepare libraries and sequence TCR repertoires. Between about 0.9 and 10 billion PBMCs per donor were obtained by leukapheresis. The research as a whole found: Because the study included only a small number of donors, the genetic and exposure-history diversity represented was limited. Naive subsets generally had larger estimated clonotype richness than memory subsets did. Sampling was restricted to blood, and TCR repertoires in tissue are likely to differ from TCR repertoires in blood. Across four donors, approximately 5% of naive CD4, roughly 3.5% of naive CD8, about 2.3% of memory CD4, and around 0.4% of memory CD8 clonotypes were shared. Rarefaction of sorted-subset datasets indicated incomplete sequencing despite the large sequencing depth. Based on pairwise subsampling, the degree of clonotype sharing among donors was expected to be affected by sequencing depth. Higher generation probabilities were observed for clonotypes shared by all four sorted-subset donors than for non-shared clonotypes.

Using the deep immunoSEQ assay, TCR CDR3 regions were amplified from genomic DNA by multiplex PCR. Extracted genomic DNA from each cell subset was spread evenly across all wells of several immunoSEQ 96-well plates, with each plate serving as a replicate. For sorted subsets, approximately 210 ng of genomic DNA, equivalent to around 29,000 T cell genomes, went into each replicate PCR. The purified libraries were quantified using a Qubit 3.0 fluorometer, sized with a Bioanalyzer 2100, and then quantified again using the KAPA Library Quantification kit. Every immunoSEQ 96-well plate was sequenced on a separate single-read 150-cycle Illumina NextSeq 550 flow cell. Per the source publication's procedure: Because only junctional sequences without quality scores were contained in the immunoSEQ output, filtering matching that applied to full-length reads could not be performed. Sequences were annotated with PyIR, a Python wrapper for IgBLAST v1.9, and V/J genes and CDR3 were assigned using IMGT germline references. Reads were removed for weak V/J assignments (E-value above 1e-6), missing CDR3, stop codons, out-of-frame junctions, or ambiguous translated residues. V3J clonotypes were defined as sequences sharing the same inferred V gene, J gene, and CDR3 amino acid sequence. Percentage overlap between repertoires was calculated by dividing the number of shared unique clonotypes by the size of the smaller repertoire. Three approaches were used to assess repertoire richness: RTK rarefaction, the Chao1 estimator, and Recon v2.1 estimates of unobserved clonotypes. For all TCRbeta clonotypes obtained by the gDNA method from a few donors, generation probabilities were computed with OLGA. Held by TCRdb, this immuneACCESS table contains in-frame sequences only and omits some clones. Under half of the omission traces to an unresolved V gene where checked; the cause of the rest is unknown. The V and J calls and the clone size are those of that table, but D and trimming were determined from the DNA. The sample table holds millions of clones, of which about 94% were seen once. The biggest ten clones account for about 1.1% of the sample.

Concerning this clone itself: Its antigen remains unidentified. No base quality information exists; no much larger clone differs at one position.

The CDR1 and CDR2 encoded by the germline V gene are SGDLS and YYNGEE. Spanning cysteine to phenylalanine, the CDR3 consists of 16 amino acids. Just CDR3 DNA is preserved here, 48 bases in frame from base 1. Trimming removed 3 bases from V and 2 bases from J; the gene matches leave 5 bases unexplained. CD8 naive samples were CD45RO-negative cells positively selected for CCR7, giving a CD45RA+CCR7+ population that excluded TemRA cells. The donors were healthy, HIV-negative adults who had no recently reported acute infections or vaccinations. Every donor was a Caucasian adult residing in Nashville, Tennessee, USA. After blood collection by leukapheresis, PBMCs were isolated using Ficoll-Histopaque density gradient centrifugation and then cryopreserved in the vapor phase of liquid nitrogen. Purity and quantity of every magnetically sorted T cell population were checked by analytical flow cytometry. Genomic DNA was isolated from every sorted fraction and measured by UV absorbance on a Nanodrop 2000c.

The clonotype was recovered from a young man in good health. The material sequenced was naive CD8+ T cells sorted from blood. What this sample's cell subset or site label stands for: CD45RA+CCR7+. The rearrangement joined TRBV9 to TRBJ2-3, with 11 bases aligning to TRBD2. The nucleotide sequence reads as follows: TGTGCCAGCAGCGCCGGACTAGCGGGCTACACAGATACGCAGTATTTT. Protein translation: CASSAGLAGYTDTQYF.